The 24 T cell receptor beta chains below come from one sample, sequenced in a study of cytomegalovirus exposure and HLA in healthy donors. The PCR contained 60 Vbeta and 13 Jbeta primers. The data were produced by immunoSEQ multiplex PCR, yet TCRdb's version contains in-frame clones alone and is incomplete. The table lists 150,000 to 160,000 clones, approximately 75% of them singletons, with about 2.6% in the top ten. The sequencing sample was made of PBMCs. Every receptor here comes from a man aged 18 to 30 in good health and CMV-seronegative.

This clone was detected once. The J gene is TRBJ2-1, the V gene TRBV19; tentatively, D is TRBD1 (5 bases). The CDR3 totals 13 residues. Trimming pared 1 base from V and 6 bases from J, leaving 7 bases between. The germline gives CDR1 LNHDA, CDR2 SQIVND (reference sequence). The CDR3 sequence: CASSIATVNEQFF. The DNA of the CDR3 is TGTGCCAGTAGTATAGCGACAGTCAATGAGCAGTTCTTC.

The chain uses TRBV5-1 and TRBJ2-1; D call uncertain. Trimming removed 6 bases at V and 5 bases at J, with 18 bases between. This CDR3 is built from 15 residues. Germline CDR1 and CDR2: SGHRS and YFSETQ. CDR3: CASNPINGSHNEQFF. CDR3 in DNA: TGCGCCAGCAACCCGATTAACGGGTCCCACAATGAGCAGTTCTTC.

The rearrangement links TRBV10-1 to TRBJ1-4, with 7 nucleotides matching TRBD1. Germline CDR1 reads WNHNN; CDR2 reads SYGVQD (reference sequence). V gave up 6 bases and J gave up 8 bases; unmatched junction bases: 9. The CDR3 contains 14 residues. The CDR3 reads CASSQGGFGEKLFF. The CDR3 DNA reads as TGCGCCAGCAGCCAGGGGGGTTTTGGGGAAAAACTGTTTTTT.

About this clone: Compared with germline, one end of the junction differs, possibly owing to a read error. The chain carries TRBV6-1 and TRBJ2-4; 8 bases are shared with TRBD1. The germline V gene has CDR1 MNHNS and CDR2 SASEGT. The CDR3 is 13 amino acids. The CDR3 nucleotides read TGTGCCAGCACGGACAGGGCCATAAACATTCAGTACTTC. Protein sequence: CASTDRAINIQYF.

V usage is TRBV19 and J usage is TRBJ2-3; 8 bases align to TRBD2. The CDR3 runs 16 residues. The ends lost 5 bases at V and 7 bases at J; junction bases unmatched: 14. In germline, CDR1 is LNHDA, CDR2 SQIVND (reference sequence). The CDR3 DNA follows: TGTGCCAGTAGTCCACTAGGGGGGACTAGATCAAATACGCAGTATTTT. Amino acids: CASSPLGGTRSNTQYF.

This clone appeared a few times. The chain is built from TRBV28 and TRBJ1-6; 7 positions agree with TRBD1. In germline, CDR1 is MDHEN, CDR2 SYDVKM. J gave up 6 bases and V 3 bases, and 2 bases lay outside the gene matches. The CDR3 extends over 14 amino acids. This CDR3 is CASSLTGTNSPLHF. The DNA for the CDR3 is TGTGCCAGCAGTTTGACAGGGACTAATTCACCCCTCCACTTT. The full variable domain, completed using reference TRBV28 and TRBJ1-6, is DVKVTQSSRYLVKRTGEKVFLECVQDMDHENMFWYRQDPGLGLRLIYFSYDVKMKEKGDIPEGYSVSREKKERFSLILESASTNQTSMYLCASSLTGTNSPLHFGNGTRLTVT.

The gene calls are TRBV5-1 and TRBJ1-1; 7 bases line up with TRBD1. The CDR3 consists of 15 residues. V gave up 4 bases and J gave up 5 bases; unmatched junction bases: 11. Looked up from germline, CDR1 is SGHRS and CDR2 is YFSETQ. In DNA, the CDR3 is TGCGCCAGCAGCCCGATGGAGGGGGCGGGGACTGAAGCTTTCTTT. Translating it yields CASSPMEGAGTEAFF.

Concerning this clone: Other DNA sequences of this sample code for an identical CDR3. This rearrangement joins TRBV13 to TRBJ1-1; D gene unclear. The CDR3 has 14 amino acids. V lost 1 base to trimming and J lost 2 bases, with 8 bases between them. The V gene's germline CDR1 is PRHDT and CDR2 FYEKMQ (reference sequence). CDR3 coding DNA: TGTGCCAGCAGCTTAGTCGGGGTTAACACTGAAGCTTTCTTT. Residues: CASSLVGVNTEAFF.

This CDR3 is CASPRTSGVFKTQYF. CDR3 nucleotides: TGTGCCAGCCCCAGGACTAGCGGCGTTTTTAAGACCCAGTACTTC. The chain recombines TRBV7-2 with TRBJ2-5; 10 bases align to TRBD2. This CDR3 is built from 15 residues. Germline V gene lookup returns CDR1 SGHTA and CDR2 FQGNSA. V lost 8 bases, J lost 6 bases, and 12 bases stayed unmatched. Supplemented by reference TRBV7-2 and TRBJ2-5, the full variable domain reads GAGVSQSPSNKVTEKGKDVELRCDPISGHTALYWYRQSLGQGLEFLIYFQGNSAPDKSGLPSDRFSAERTGGSVSTLTIQRTQQEDSAVYLCASPRTSGVFKTQYFGPGTRLLVL.

This clone was detected only once. V usage is TRBV27 and J usage is TRBJ1-1; D uncertain. This CDR3 contains 16 residues. Germline CDR1 MNHEY, CDR2 SMNVEV (reference sequence). Trimming took 1 base from V and 2 from J, leaving 14 bases between them. CDR3 region: CASSLFGQKLNTEAFF. CDR3 nucleotide sequence: TGTGCCAGCAGTTTATTTGGCCAGAAACTAAACACTGAAGCTTTCTTT.

V gene TRBV30 combines with J gene TRBJ1-1; 7 nucleotides match TRBD1. From germline, CDR1 is GTSNPN and CDR2 SVGIG (reference sequence). CDR3 length: 15 residues. Unmatched junction bases numbered 8, after V lost 4 bases and J lost 0 bases. In DNA form, the CDR3 reads TGTGCCTGGAATCGGCAGGGGGACTTGAACACTGAAGCTTTCTTT. Encoded protein: CAWNRQGDLNTEAFF.

The genes are TRBV18 and TRBJ2-7; 7 bases are shared with TRBD2. Trimming cost V 6 bases and J 7 bases; bases outside gene matches: 6. The CDR3 covers 12 residues. Germline CDR1 is KGHSH and CDR2 is LQKENI. Written as DNA, the CDR3 is TGTGCCAGCTCCGCGGGGGTGGTAGAGCAGTACGTC. Translated, it gives CASSAGVVEQYV.

This rearrangement joins TRBV7-2 to TRBJ2-5; weak D call: TRBD2 (7 bases). CDR3 size: 17 residues. Trimming stripped 1 base from V and 5 bases from J, with 20 bases between. CDR1 and CDR2 from the germline V gene are SGHTA and FQGNSA. CDR3 DNA sequence: TGTGCCAGCAGCTTAGTGGGGGCTCTGGGGGGGCGGGAGACCCAGTACTTC. Its translation is CASSLVGALGGRETQYF.

This chain links TRBV5-4 with TRBJ2-5, with TRBD1 identical over 10 bases. J gave up 5 bases and V 4 bases, and 14 bases lay outside the gene matches. Germline-derived CDR1 and CDR2 are SGHNT and YYREEE (reference sequence). The CDR3 runs 17 residues. The CDR3 sequence: CASSPPSRTGGRETQYF. CDR3 nucleotide sequence: TGTGCCAGCAGCCCACCATCCCGGACAGGGGGGAGGGAGACCCAGTACTTC.

The chain uses TRBV29-1 and TRBJ1-1, with unresolved D. Germline lookup yields CDR1 SQVTM and CDR2 ANQGSEA. V lost 5 bases to trimming and J lost 4 bases, with 14 bases between them. The CDR3 contains 13 residues. The CDR3 here is CSVRRDEFTEAFF. The CDR3, as DNA: TGCAGCGTTAGGCGGGATGAGTTCACTGAAGCTTTCTTT.

The V gene is TRBV9, the J gene TRBJ2-7, with a tentative D call TRBD2 (6 bases). Germline V lookup: CDR1 SGDLS, CDR2 YYNGEE. The CDR3 is 15 amino acids. With 4 bases removed from V and 3 bases from J, the gap between germline ends came to 17 bases. This CDR3 is CASSLTGTFGYEQYF. The CDR3 region has the DNA TGTGCCAGCAGCCTAACCGGGACTTTTGGCTACGAGCAGTACTTC.

The chain carries TRBV19 and TRBJ1-2; the D gene is possibly TRBD1 (5 bases). The germline V gene encodes CDR1 LNHDA and CDR2 SQIVND (reference sequence). The CDR3 contains 15 residues. Trimming pared 7 bases from V and 0 bases from J, leaving 15 bases between. CDR3 residues: CASNPDSYTNYGYTF. The CDR3 DNA sequence: TGTGCCAGTAATCCTGACAGCTATACTAACTATGGCTACACCTTC.

This clone was seen once. V is TRBV6-1 and J is TRBJ2-7, with D perhaps TRBD2 (6 bases). V lost 6 bases, J lost 0 bases, and 12 bases lay in between. Germline loops: CDR1 MNHNS, CDR2 SASEGT. The CDR3 spans 14 residues. CDR3 protein: CASSRDSLSYEQYF. CDR3 in DNA: TGTGCCAGCAGCCGGGACTCCCTCTCCTACGAGCAGTACTTC.

The chain is built from TRBV5-6 and TRBJ2-3; D perhaps matches TRBD1 (7 bases). Germline assignment: CDR1 SGHDT and CDR2 YYEEEE. V lost 2 bases and J lost 6, with 16 bases in between. The CDR3 covers 15 residues. The CDR3 DNA follows: TGTGCCAGCAGCTTCAGGAGGGGGCGAGGGGATACGCAGTATTTT. Protein sequence: CASSFRRGRGDTQYF.

J is TRBJ2-4 and V is TRBV19; D possibly corresponds to TRBD1 (6 bases). CDR1 and CDR2 (germline): LNHDA, SQIVND (reference sequence). The CDR3 is made up of 16 amino acids. V shed 5 bases and J shed 0 bases, with 14 bases lying between them. The CDR3: CASSFYRDLAKNIQYF. The CDR3 coding sequence is TGTGCCAGTAGTTTCTACAGGGACCTAGCCAAAAACATTCAGTACTTC.

This rearrangement joins TRBV11-2 to TRBJ2-7; D remains ambiguous. V was clipped by 5 bases and J by 2 bases, with 10 bases between them. Germline V gene sequence: CDR1 SGHAT, CDR2 FQNNGV. CDR3 length: 13 amino acids. The CDR3 protein is CASSLSTTYEQYF. DNA for the CDR3: TGTGCCAGCAGCCTGAGTACGACCTACGAGCAGTACTTC.

This chain uses TRBV27 with TRBJ2-1, with TRBD2 identical over 8 bases. Germline V gene data show CDR1 as MNHEY and CDR2 as SMNVEV (reference sequence). This CDR3 region has 14 residues. Germline trimming cut 3 bases from V and 5 bases from J; bases unmatched to any gene: 3. This CDR3 is CASSFGGDNNEQFF. CDR3 nucleotides: TGTGCCAGCAGTTTCGGGGGGGATAACAATGAGCAGTTCTTC.

This chain uses TRBV6-6 with TRBJ2-7; no clear D. The CDR3 loop spans 13 amino acids. The V end lost 5 bases, the J end lost 8 bases, and 16 bases lay between the germline ends. CDR1 and CDR2 (germline): MNHNY, SVGAGI (reference sequence). CDR3 residues: CASSQPTDLKQYF. Here the CDR3 DNA reads TGTGCCAGCAGTCAACCGACTGATCTGAAGCAGTACTTC.

This clone was observed a handful of times. The gene calls are TRBV7-3 and TRBJ2-1; 8 nucleotides line up with TRBD1. CDR3 length equals 16 residues. Trimming took 5 bases from V and 8 from J; bases not matched to a gene: 14. From germline, CDR1 is SGHTA and CDR2 FQGTGA. The CDR3 bases are TGTGCCAGCAGCCCTACGACAGGGGTCGGGTTCGATGAGCAGTTCTTC. Translated, it gives CASSPTTGVGFDEQFF.